A selection of T cell receptor beta chains follows, all from one sample in a study of human T cells and chemical hapten exposure. TCRdb called the RACE reads again in MiXCR, with one record for every CDR3 protein. The sample carries about 120,000 distinct CDR3 sequences, about 13% recorded once. This sample comprised whole blood, obtained in connection with sensitization to the hapten diphenylcyclopropenone (DPC). Receptors originate from a woman younger than 30 with alopecia areata. Some clones in this sample may be carry-over from other donors' samples. Both conserved end residues are part of each CDR3. The D gene is left open where the match is weak. For some rows the clone size is stated as once, few or many, or as a class when expanded; others skip it.

TRBV28	12	TRBJ1-2	.	.	TGTGCCAGCAGCCTCAGACAGAATGGCTACACCTTC	CASSLRQNGYTF
TRBV6-1	19	TRBJ2-4	TRBD1	.	TGTGCCAGCAGTGAAGATGAAACAGGGGTTATTAGGGCCAAAAACATTCAGTACTTC	CASSEDETGVIRAKNIQYF
TRBV11-2	13	TRBJ1-1	TRBD1	.	TGTGCCAGCAGCCGTGACAGGGGCTTCGATGCTTTCTTT	CASSRDRGFDAFF
TRBV2	17	TRBJ2-3	.	.	TGTGCCAGCAGTCAGCCCTTACAGGTACTGGACACAGATACGCAGTATTTT	CASSQPLQVLDTDTQYF
TRBV18	17	TRBJ2-1	TRBD1	.	TGTGCCAGCTCACTTTTACGCGGGACAGGGGCCCCCAATGAGCAGTTCTTC	CASSLLRGTGAPNEQFF
TRBV7-9	14	TRBJ1-2	.	many	TGTGCCAGCAGCCCCGATGGGGGTAACTATGGCTACACCTTC	CASSPDGGNYGYTF
TRBV4-2	14	TRBJ2-2	TRBD2	.	TGTGCCAGCAGTGGGACTAGCGGGACCGGGGAGCTGTTTTTT	CASSGTSGTGELFF
TRBV5-5	16	TRBJ1-6	.	many	TGTGCCAGCAGCTTGGAGGGAAGCTCCTATAATTCACCCCTCCACTTT	CASSLEGSSYNSPLHF
TRBV28	13	TRBJ2-7	.	.	TGTGCCAGCAGTTTTTACGCATCCTACGAGCAGTACTTC	CASSFYASYEQYF
TRBV7-9	17	TRBJ1-6	TRBD1	.	TGTGCCAGCAGCTCGGACAGGGCCAGCTCCTATAATTCACCCCTCCACTTT	CASSSDRASSYNSPLHF
TRBV21-1	17	TRBJ2-3	.	.	TGTGCCAGCACCATACGGACGGCTAGCGGGGACACAGATACGCAGTATTTT	CASTIRTASGDTDTQYF
TRBV28	16	TRBJ1-6	TRBD1	many	TGTGCCAGCAGTTCAGCCGGGACAGGGCGTAGTTCACCCCTCCACTTT	CASSSAGTGRSSPLHF
TRBV14	13	TRBJ1-4	TRBD1	.	TGTGCCAGCAGACCGACAGGGGTCGAAAAACTGTTTTTT	CASRPTGVEKLFF
TRBV6-5	15	TRBJ1-1	.	.	TGTGCCAGCAGTTACAAGAGGCCGATGAACACTGAAGCTTTCTTT	CASSYKRPMNTEAFF
TRBV2	13	TRBJ1-1	.	few	TGTGCCAGCAGTGAACGGCTCCGCACTGAAGCTTTCTTT	CASSERLRTEAFF
TRBV6-2/TRBV6-3	14	TRBJ1-2	.	few	TGTGCCAGCAGCCGTACTCAGGGAAACTATGGCTACACCTTC	CASSRTQGNYGYTF
TRBV28	13	TRBJ1-1	.	.	TGTGCCAGCAACCCCCGCGGGAACACTGAAGCTTTCTTT	CASNPRGNTEAFF
TRBV29-1	15	TRBJ2-7	.	.	TGCAGCGTTCAGGGGGGCAGGGAGTACGCCTACGAGCAGTACTTC	CSVQGGREYAYEQYF
TRBV5-1	13	TRBJ2-1	TRBD1	.	TGCGCCAGCAGCTGGGACAGGGCAAGGGAGCAGTTCTTC	CASSWDRAREQFF
TRBV2	13	TRBJ2-1	.	many	TGTGCCAGTGCGGCGGACTCCTACAATGAGCAGTTCTTC	CASAADSYNEQFF
TRBV7-6	16	TRBJ2-1	.	few	TGTGCCAGCAGCTCCCGGGACTCCAGCTCCTACAATGAGCAGTTCTTC	CASSSRDSSSYNEQFF
TRBV27	14	TRBJ2-7	.	.	TGTGCCAGCAGGGATGGACCGACTTGGGGCGAGCAGTACTTC	CASRDGPTWGEQYF
TRBV5-4	14	TRBJ1-6	TRBD1	many	TGTGCCAGCAGCCCTCGGGACAGGGAGAAATCCCTCCACTTT	CASSPRDREKSLHF
TRBV10-3	18	TRBJ2-3	.	many	TGTGCCATCAGTGAGTCAATAGGGACAACTTTCGTGGCAGATACGCAGTATTTT	CAISESIGTTFVADTQYF
TRBV12-2	16	TRBJ2-5	.	many	TGTGCAAGTCGCTTAGTTATCCACCCGACCCAAGAGACCCAGTACTTC	CASRLVIHPTQETQYF
TRBV4-3	15	TRBJ2-2	.	few	TGCGCCAGCAGCCAAGATTGGGGTCTCTCCGGGGAGCTGTTTTTT	CASSQDWGLSGELFF
TRBV11-1	19	TRBJ1-3	.	.	TGTGCCAGCAGCCTATACTACTTCGGACGCCTGGGCCCTGGAAACACCATATATTTT	CASSLYYFGRLGPGNTIYF
TRBV10-2	15	TRBJ1-1	.	.	TGCGCCAGCAGTGCTGCATCTACCTTGAACACTGAAGCTTTCTTT	CASSAASTLNTEAFF
TRBV7-9	14	TRBJ1-5	.	.	TGTGCCAGCAGCTTTATGGGGGTTAATCAGCCCCAGCATTTT	CASSFMGVNQPQHF
TRBV5-1	15	TRBJ1-1	TRBD1	.	TGCGCCAGCAGCTTGCGGAAAGACAGGGCTACTGAAGCTTTCTTT	CASSLRKDRATEAFF